This entry features one TCR beta chain sequence. The source of the sample is a study of T cell changes during pregnancy in multiple sclerosis. Here immunoSEQ multiplex PCR was the method, and the copy in TCRdb shows in-frame clones only, minus some. Among around 65,000 clones listed, more than 75% were seen once. The CDR3 consists of 12 residues. Deletions cut 0 bases from V and 12 bases from J, with 6 bases between. Germline V lookup: CDR1 SGHTA, CDR2 FQGTGA. The J gene is TRBJ1-6, the V gene TRBV7-3, with D maybe TRBD1 (6 bases). The sequencing here drew on peripheral blood, taken in the first trimester of pregnancy. This sequence originates from a female donor in good health, enrolled as a control in a pregnancy study. In nucleotides, the CDR3 is TGTGCCAGCAGCTTAACAGGGGGACCCCTCCACTTT. Its protein product is CASSLTGGPLHF.